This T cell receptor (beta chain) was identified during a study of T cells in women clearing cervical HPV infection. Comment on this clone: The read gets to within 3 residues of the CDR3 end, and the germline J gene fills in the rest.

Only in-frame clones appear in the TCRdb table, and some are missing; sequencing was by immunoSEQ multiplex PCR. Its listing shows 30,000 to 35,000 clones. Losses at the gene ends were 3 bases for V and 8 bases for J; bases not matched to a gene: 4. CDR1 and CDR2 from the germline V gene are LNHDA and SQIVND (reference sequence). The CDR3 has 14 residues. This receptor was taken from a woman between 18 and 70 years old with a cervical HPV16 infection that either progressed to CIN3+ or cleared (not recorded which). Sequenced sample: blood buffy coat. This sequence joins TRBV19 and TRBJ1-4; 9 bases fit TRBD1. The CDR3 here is CASSMGQGVEKLFF. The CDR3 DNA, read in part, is TGTGCCAGTAGTATGGGACAGGGAGTCGAAAAA.